This T cell receptor (beta chain) is drawn from a study of molecular identifiers for immune sequencing clone quantification. Library preparation followed earlier protocols using designated TCR primers. MiXCR was run by TCRdb on the PCR reads, yielding one entry per CDR3 protein. The sample holds about 86,000 distinct CDR3 sequences, around 27% seen once. Germline V gene lookup returns CDR1 MGHRA and CDR2 YSYEKL. The CDR3 is 15 amino acids. The ends were cut back, 3 bases at V and 4 bases at J, with 13 bases in the middle. The sequenced sample was naive CD8+ T cells from blood, with Jurkat cell RNA spiked in. The subset: FACS-sorted CD8+CD4-CCR7+CD45RA+ naive T cells. The chain links TRBV4-1 to TRBJ1-5; D remains unclear. The source of this sequence is a human donor in good health. Some libraries in this study had Jurkat cell RNA spiked in. CDR3 DNA: TGCGCCAGCAGCCAGGGCGGCGGGCAAAATCAGCCCCAGCATTTT. Protein product: CASSQGGGQNQPQHF.